The present entry profiles one T cell receptor beta chain with its context. Its target is not known. Study-wide results and limits: Naive CD4+ cells shared 10% to 15% of tumor Treg sequences. Tumor Treg TCRs overlapped most with tumor naive CD4+ cells. The TCR gene usage of tumor memory CD4+ T cells clustered together with blood and lymph node memory CD4+ cells and with lymph node naive CD4+ cells.

V lost 6 bases and J lost 7; bases outside the gene matches: 5. The CDR3 is 12 amino acids. Amplification of TRBV12-4/TRBJ1-2 clonotypes used adaptor-ligated barcode primers. TCRdb processed the multiplex PCR reads anew with MiXCR; each CDR3 protein has one entry. The repertoire holds around 1,500 distinct CDR3 sequences, approximately 20% seen once, with 28% in the top ten. The clonotype was recovered from a female donor with breast cancer. This chain links TRBV12-3 or TRBV12-4 with TRBJ1-2; 7 nucleotides agree with TRBD1. The material sequenced was naive CD4+ T cells sorted from blood. Subset described: naive CD4+ T cells, CD4+CD45RA+CD25-. The CDR3 protein is CASSQTGFGYTF. In DNA form, the CDR3 reads TGTGCCAGCAGCCAGACAGGGTTTGGCTACACCTTC.